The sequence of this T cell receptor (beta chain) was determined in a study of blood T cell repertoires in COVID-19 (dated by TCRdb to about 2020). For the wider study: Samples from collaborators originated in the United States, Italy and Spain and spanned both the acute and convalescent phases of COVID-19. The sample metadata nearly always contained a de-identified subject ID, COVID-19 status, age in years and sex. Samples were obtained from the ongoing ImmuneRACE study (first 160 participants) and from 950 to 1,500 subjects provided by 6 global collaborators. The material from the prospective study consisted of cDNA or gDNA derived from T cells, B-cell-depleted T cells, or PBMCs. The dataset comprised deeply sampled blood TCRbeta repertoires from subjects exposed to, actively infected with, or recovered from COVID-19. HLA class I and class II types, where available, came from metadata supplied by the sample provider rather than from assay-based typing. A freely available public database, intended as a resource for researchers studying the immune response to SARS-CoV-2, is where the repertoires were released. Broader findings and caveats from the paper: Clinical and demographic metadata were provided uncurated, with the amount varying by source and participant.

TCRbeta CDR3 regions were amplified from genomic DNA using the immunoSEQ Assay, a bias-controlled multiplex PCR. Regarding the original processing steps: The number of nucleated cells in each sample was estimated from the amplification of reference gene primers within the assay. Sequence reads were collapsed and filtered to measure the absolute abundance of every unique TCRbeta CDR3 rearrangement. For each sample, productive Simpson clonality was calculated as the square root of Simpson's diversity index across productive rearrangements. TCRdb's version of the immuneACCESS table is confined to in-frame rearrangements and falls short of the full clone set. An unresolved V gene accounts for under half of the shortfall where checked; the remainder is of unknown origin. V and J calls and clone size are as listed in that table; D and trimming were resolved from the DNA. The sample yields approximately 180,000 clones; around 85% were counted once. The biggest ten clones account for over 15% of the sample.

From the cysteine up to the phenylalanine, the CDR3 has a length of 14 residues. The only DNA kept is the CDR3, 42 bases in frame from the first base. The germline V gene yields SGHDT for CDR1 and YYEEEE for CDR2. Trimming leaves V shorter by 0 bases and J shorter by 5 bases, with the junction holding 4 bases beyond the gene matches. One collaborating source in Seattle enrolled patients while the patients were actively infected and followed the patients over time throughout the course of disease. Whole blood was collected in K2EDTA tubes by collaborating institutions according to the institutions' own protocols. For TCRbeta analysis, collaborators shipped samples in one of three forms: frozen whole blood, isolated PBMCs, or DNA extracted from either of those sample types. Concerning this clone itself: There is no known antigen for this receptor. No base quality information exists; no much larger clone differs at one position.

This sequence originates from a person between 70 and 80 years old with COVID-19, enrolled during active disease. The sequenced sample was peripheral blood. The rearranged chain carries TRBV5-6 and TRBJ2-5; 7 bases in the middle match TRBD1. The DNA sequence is TGTGCCAGCAGCTTGGTCAGGGGGTTGGAGACCCAGTACTTC. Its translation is CASSLVRGLETQYF.